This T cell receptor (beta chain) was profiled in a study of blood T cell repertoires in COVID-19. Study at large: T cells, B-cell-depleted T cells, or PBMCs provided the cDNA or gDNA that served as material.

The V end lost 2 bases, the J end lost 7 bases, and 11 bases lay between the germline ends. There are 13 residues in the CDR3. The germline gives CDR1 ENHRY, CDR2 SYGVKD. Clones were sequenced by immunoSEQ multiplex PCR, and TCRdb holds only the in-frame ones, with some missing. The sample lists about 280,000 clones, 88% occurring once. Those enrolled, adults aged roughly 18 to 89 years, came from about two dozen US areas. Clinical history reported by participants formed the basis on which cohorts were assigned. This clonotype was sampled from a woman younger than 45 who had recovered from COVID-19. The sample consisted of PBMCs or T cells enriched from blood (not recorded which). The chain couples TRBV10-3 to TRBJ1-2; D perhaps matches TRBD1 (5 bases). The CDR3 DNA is TGTGCCATCAGTGAGCGGGGGGAAGGTGGCTACACCTTC. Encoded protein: CAISERGEGGYTF.